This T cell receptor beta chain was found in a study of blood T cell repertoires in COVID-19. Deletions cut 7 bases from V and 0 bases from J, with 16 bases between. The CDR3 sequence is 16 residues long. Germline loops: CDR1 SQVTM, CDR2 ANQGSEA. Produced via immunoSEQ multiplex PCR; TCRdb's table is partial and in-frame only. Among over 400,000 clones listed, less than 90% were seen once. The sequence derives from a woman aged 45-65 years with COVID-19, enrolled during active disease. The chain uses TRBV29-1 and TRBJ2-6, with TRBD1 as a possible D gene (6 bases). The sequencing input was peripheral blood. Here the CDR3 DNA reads TGCAGCGCATACAGGGAGACGCCCTCTGGGGCCAACGTCCTGACTTTC. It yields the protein CSAYRETPSGANVLTF. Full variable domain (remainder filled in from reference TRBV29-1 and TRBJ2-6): SAVISQKPSRDICQRGTSLTIQCQVDSQVTMMFWYRQQPGQSLTLIATANQGSEATYESGFVIDKFPISRPNLTFSTLTVSNMSPEDSSIYLCSAYRETPSGANVLTFGAGSRLTVL.